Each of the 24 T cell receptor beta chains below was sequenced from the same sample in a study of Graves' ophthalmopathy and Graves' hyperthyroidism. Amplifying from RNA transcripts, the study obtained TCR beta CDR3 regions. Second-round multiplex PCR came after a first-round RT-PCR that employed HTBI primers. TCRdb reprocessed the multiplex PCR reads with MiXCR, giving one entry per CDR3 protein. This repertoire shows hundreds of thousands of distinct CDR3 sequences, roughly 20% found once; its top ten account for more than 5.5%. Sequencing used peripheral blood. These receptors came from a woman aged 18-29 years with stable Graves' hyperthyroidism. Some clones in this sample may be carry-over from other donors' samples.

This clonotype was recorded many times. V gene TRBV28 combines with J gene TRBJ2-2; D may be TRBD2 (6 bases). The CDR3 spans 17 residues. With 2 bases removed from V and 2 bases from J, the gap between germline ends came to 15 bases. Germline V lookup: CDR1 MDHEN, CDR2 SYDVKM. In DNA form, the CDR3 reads TGTGCCAGCAGTTTAAATGCGCGGGGTCTTAACACCGGGGAGCTGTTTTTT. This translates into CASSLNARGLNTGELFF.

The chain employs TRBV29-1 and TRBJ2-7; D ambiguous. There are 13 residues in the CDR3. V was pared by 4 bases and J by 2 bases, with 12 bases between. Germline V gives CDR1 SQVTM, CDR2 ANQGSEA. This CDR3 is CSVVGADTYEQYF. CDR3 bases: TGCAGCGTTGTAGGCGCAGATACCTACGAGCAGTACTTC.

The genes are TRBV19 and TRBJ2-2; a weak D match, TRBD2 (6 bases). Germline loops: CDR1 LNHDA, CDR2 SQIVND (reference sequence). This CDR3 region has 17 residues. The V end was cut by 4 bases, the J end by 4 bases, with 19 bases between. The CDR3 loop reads CASSTGLKGRTTGELFF. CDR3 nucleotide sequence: TGTGCCAGTAGTACCGGACTAAAGGGACGGACCACCGGGGAGCTGTTTTTT.

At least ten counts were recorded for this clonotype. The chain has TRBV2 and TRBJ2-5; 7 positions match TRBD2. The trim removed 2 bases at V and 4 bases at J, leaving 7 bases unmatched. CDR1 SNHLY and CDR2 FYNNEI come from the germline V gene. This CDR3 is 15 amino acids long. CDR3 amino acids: CASSELGGSRETQYF. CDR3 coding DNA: TGTGCCAGCAGTGAACTGGGCGGGAGCAGAGAGACCCAGTACTTC.

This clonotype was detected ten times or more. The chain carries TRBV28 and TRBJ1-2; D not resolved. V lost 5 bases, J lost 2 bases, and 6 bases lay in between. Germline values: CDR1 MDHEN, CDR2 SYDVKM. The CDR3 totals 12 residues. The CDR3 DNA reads TGTGCCAGCAGTGACATAAACTATGGCTACACCTTC. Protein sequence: CASSDINYGYTF.

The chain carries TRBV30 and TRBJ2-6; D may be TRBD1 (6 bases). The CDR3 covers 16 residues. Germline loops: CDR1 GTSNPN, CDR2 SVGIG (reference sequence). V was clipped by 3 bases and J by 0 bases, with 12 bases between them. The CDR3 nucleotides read TGTGCCTGGAGCTTGACAGGTACCTCTGGGGCCAACGTCCTGACTTTC. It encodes CAWSLTGTSGANVLTF.

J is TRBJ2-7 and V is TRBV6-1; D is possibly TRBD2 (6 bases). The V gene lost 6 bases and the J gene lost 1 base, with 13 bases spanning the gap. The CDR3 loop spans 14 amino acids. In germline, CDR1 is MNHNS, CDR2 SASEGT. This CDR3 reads CASRNRDLSYEQYF. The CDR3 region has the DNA TGTGCCAGCAGGAACCGGGACTTATCCTACGAGCAGTACTTC.

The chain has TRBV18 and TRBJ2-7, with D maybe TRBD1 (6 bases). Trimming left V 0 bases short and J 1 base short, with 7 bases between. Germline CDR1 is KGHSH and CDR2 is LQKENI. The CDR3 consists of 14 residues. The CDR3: CASSPPTGSYEQYF. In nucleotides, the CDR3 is TGTGCCAGCTCACCACCCACAGGGTCCTACGAGCAGTACTTC.

CDR3 in amino acids: CSAFGTPWEQYF. The DNA of the CDR3 is TGCAGCGCCTTCGGGACACCGTGGGAGCAGTACTTC. The chain uses TRBV29-1 and TRBJ2-7; the D gene is possibly TRBD1 (6 bases). This CDR3 is 12 amino acids long. Trimming removed 7 bases from V and 7 bases from J, with 17 bases in between. Germline V lookup: CDR1 SQVTM, CDR2 ANQGSEA.

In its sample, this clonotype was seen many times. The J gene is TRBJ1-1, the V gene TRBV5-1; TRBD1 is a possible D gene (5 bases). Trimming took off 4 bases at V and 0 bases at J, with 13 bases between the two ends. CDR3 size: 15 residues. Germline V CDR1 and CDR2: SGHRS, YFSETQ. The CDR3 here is CASSRVGAMNTEAFF. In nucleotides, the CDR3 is TGCGCCAGCAGCCGGGTAGGGGCCATGAACACTGAAGCTTTCTTT.

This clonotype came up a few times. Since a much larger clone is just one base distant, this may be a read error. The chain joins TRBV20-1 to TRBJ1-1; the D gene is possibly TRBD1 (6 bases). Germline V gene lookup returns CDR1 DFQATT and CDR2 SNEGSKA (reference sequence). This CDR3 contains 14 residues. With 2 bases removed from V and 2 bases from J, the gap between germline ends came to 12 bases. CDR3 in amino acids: CSARSRGANTEAFF. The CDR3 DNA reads TGCAGTGCTAGATCCCGGGGGGCCAACACTGAAGCTTTCTTT.

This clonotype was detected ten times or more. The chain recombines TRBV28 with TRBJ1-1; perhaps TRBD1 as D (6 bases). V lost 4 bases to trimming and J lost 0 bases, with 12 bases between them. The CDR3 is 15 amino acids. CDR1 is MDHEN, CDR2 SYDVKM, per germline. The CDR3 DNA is TGTGCCAGCAGTTGGGGGGCCGCCATGAACACTGAAGCTTTCTTT. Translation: CASSWGAAMNTEAFF.

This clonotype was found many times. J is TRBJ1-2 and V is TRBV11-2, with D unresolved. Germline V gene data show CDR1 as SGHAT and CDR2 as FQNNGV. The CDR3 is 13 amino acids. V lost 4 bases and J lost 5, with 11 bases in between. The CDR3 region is CASSSTSGYGYTF. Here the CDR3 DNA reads TGTGCCAGCAGCTCCACAAGTGGATATGGCTACACCTTC. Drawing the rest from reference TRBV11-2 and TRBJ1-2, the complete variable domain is EAGVAQSPRYKIIEKRQSVAFWCNPISGHATLYWYQQILGQGPKLLIQFQNNGVVDDSQLPKDRFSAERLKGVDSTLKIQPAKLEDSAVYLCASSSTSGYGYTFGSGTRLTVV.

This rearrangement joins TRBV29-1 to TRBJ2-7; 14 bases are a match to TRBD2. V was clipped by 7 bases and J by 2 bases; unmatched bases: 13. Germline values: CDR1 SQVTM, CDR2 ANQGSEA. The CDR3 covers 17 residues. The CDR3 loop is CSARAGTSGSKTYEQYF. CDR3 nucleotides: TGCAGCGCCAGAGCCGGGACTAGCGGGAGTAAGACCTACGAGCAGTACTTC.

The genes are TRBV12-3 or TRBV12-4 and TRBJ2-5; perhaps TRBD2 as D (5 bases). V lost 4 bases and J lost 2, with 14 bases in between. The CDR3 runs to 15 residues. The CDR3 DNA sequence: TGTGCCAGCAGTTCCCCGACGAGAGGGCAAGAGACCCAGTACTTC. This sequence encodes CASSSPTRGQETQYF.

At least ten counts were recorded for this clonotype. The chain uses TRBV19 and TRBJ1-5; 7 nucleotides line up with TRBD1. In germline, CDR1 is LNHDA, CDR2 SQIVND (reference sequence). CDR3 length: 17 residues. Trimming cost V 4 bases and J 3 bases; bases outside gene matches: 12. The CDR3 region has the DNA TGTGCCAGTAGTACGATTCGAGGGGACAGAAACAATCAGCCCCAGCATTTT. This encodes CASSTIRGDRNNQPQHF.

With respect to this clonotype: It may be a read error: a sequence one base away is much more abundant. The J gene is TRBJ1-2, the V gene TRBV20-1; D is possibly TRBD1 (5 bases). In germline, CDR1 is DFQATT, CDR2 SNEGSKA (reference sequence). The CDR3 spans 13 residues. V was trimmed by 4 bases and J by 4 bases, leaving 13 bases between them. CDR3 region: CSATLAGTYGYTF. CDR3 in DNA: TGCAGTGCTACGTTAGCCGGGACCTATGGCTACACCTTC.

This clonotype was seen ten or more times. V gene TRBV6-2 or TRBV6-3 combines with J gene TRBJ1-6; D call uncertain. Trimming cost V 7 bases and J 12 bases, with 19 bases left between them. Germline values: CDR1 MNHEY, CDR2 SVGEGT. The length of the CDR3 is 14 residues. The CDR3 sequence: CASTKTRPGGPLHF. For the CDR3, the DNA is TGTGCCAGCACCAAGACACGTCCAGGCGGACCCCTCCACTTT.

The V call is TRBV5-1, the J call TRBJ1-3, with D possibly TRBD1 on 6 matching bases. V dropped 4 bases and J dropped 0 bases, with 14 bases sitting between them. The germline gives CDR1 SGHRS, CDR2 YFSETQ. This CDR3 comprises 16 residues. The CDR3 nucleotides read TGCGCCAGCAGCCTCCGGACAGCGTTCTCTGGAAACACCATATATTTT. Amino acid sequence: CASSLRTAFSGNTIYF. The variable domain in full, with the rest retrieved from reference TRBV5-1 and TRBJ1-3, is KAGVTQTPRYLIKTRGQQVTLSCSPISGHRSVSWYQQTPGQGLQFLFEYFSETQRNKGNFPGRFSGRQFSNSRSEMNVSTLELGDSALYLCASSLRTAFSGNTIYFGEGSWLTVV.

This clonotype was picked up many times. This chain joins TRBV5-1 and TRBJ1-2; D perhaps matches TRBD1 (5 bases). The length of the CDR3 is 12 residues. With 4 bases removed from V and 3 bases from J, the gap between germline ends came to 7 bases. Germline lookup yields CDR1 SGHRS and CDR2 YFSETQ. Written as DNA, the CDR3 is TGCGCCAGCAGCCAGGGAGACTATGGCTACACCTTC. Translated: CASSQGDYGYTF.

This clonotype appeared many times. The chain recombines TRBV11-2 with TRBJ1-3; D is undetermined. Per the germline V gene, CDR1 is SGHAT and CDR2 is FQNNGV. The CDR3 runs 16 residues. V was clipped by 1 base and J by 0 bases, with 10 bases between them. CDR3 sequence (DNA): TGTGCCAGCAGCTTAGTTGCAGGAAGCTCTGGAAACACCATATATTTT. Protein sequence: CASSLVAGSSGNTIYF.

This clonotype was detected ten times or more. The CDR3 coding sequence is TGCAGCGTTGCTACTAGCGAATCCTACGAGCAGTACTTC. Amino acid sequence: CSVATSESYEQYF. The genes are TRBV29-1 and TRBJ2-7; 7 bases match TRBD2. V dropped 4 bases and J dropped 1; count of bases not matched to a gene: 4. The CDR3 runs to 13 residues. Per germline, CDR1 SQVTM and CDR2 ANQGSEA.

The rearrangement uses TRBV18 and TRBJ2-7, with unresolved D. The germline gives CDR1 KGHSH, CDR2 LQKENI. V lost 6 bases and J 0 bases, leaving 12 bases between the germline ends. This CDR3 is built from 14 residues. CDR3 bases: TGTGCCAGCTCTCCCGAGGTTGGCTCCTACGAGCAGTACTTC. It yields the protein CASSPEVGSYEQYF.

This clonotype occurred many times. The CDR3 nucleotides are TGTGCCAGCAGCTTAGAACAGGGGGGATACGAGCAGTACTTC. It specifies CASSLEQGGYEQYF. The chain is built from TRBV7-8 and TRBJ2-7; 8 positions agree with TRBD1. This CDR3 is built from 14 residues. The junction had 3 bases not matched to a gene; V was cut back by 1 base and J by 4 bases. The germline V gene encodes CDR1 SGHVS and CDR2 FQNEAQ.